What follows are 4 T cell receptor beta chains derived from one specimen sequenced in a study of CD8 T cells in Susac syndrome. An amount of RNA that ranged from roughly 0.5 to 1 ug was reverse transcribed with random hexamers. TCRdb ran MiXCR on the immunoSEQ multiplex PCR reads and lists one entry per CDR3 protein. The sample lists a few hundred thousand distinct CDR3 sequences, 95% occurring once. Sequencing input: CD4+ T cells from PBMCs. The receptor source for this set is a human donor with multiple sclerosis.

This chain uses TRBV29-1 with TRBJ1-5, with D hard to call. Looked up from germline, CDR1 is SQVTM and CDR2 is ANQGSEA. Between the trimmed V and J ends, which lost 4 bases and 4 bases, there was a span of 8 bases. CDR3 length: 12 residues. The CDR3 region is CSVVSGNQPQHF. In nucleotides, the CDR3 is TGCAGCGTTGTTTCAGGTAATCAGCCCCAGCATTTT.

The chain is built from TRBV7-2 and TRBJ2-3; D remains unclear. V was pared by 2 bases and J by 1 base, with 10 bases between. Germline CDR1 SGHTA, CDR2 FQGNSA. This CDR3 comprises 15 residues. This chain's CDR3 is CASSLLASRTDTQYF. The DNA of the CDR3 is TGTGCCAGCAGCTTATTGGCGTCCCGCACAGATACGCAGTATTTT.

The V gene is TRBV25-1, the J gene TRBJ2-1, with a weak D call TRBD1 (5 bases). In germline, CDR1 is MGHDK, CDR2 SYGVNS. The germline V and J ends were trimmed by 4 bases and 11 bases, with 12 bases remaining between them. The CDR3 totals 12 residues. This CDR3 is CASSVQARQQFF. The CDR3 nucleotides read TGTGCCAGCAGTGTACAGGCCCGACAGCAGTTCTTC.

The CDR3 DNA sequence: TGTGCCAGCAGTTTTAGCTCCAGGGGTTACGAGCAGTACTTC. Translating gives CASSFSSRGYEQYF. The V call is TRBV28, the J call TRBJ2-7; maybe TRBD1 (6 bases). CDR3 length: 14 amino acids. Germline CDR1 and CDR2: MDHEN and SYDVKM. V was clipped by 3 bases and J by 4 bases, with 13 bases between them.